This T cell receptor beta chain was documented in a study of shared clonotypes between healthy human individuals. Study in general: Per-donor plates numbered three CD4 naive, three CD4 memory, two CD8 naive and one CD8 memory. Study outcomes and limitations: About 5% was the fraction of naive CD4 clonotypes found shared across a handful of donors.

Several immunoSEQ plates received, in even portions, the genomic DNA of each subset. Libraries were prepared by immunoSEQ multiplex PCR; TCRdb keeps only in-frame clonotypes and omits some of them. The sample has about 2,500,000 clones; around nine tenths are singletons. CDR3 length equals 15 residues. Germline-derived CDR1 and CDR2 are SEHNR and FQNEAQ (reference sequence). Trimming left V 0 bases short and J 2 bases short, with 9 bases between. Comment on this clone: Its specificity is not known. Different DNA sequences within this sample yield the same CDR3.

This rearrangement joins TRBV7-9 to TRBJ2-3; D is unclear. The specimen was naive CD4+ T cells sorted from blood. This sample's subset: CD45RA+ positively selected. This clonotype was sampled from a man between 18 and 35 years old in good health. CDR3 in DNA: TGTGCCAGCAGCTTAGCGGGCCAAGACACAGATACGCAGTATTTT. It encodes CASSLAGQDTDTQYF.